The T cell receptor beta chain under discussion was sequenced for a study of CD8+ T cells in alopecia areata. Treatment indicated: oral pan-JAK inhibitor, 5-10 mg twice daily. Isolation of CD4+ and CD8+ T cells from PBMCs was achieved by sorting. Sequencing relied on a cDNA template that was reverse transcribed from extracted RNA. TCRdb's copy holds only in-frame clones and misses some; the assay was immunoSEQ multiplex PCR. The data hold some 150,000 clones, with 85% to 90% observed a single time. The receptor was isolated from a human donor with alopecia areata. The material was CD8+ T cells sorted from blood, obtained at week 4, from a patient treated with tofacitinib.

The CDR3 loop is CASSLSRRTEAFF. The CDR3 coding sequence is TGTGCCAGCAGCTTAAGTCGACGGACGGAAGCTTTCTTT. The chain has TRBV7-3 and TRBJ1-1; D gene unclear. The CDR3 is made up of 13 amino acids. The V and J ends lost 1 base and 8 bases respectively, with 11 bases between them. Germline values: CDR1 SGHTA, CDR2 FQGTGA.